This TCR beta chain was documented in a study of cytomegalovirus exposure and HLA in healthy donors. The PCR had 60 Vbeta and 13 Jbeta primers. Data came from immunoSEQ multiplex PCR; TCRdb stores just in-frame clones and leaves some out. The sample lists 80,000 or so clones; roughly two thirds were seen once. The germline gives CDR1 SGHRS, CDR2 YFSETQ. This CDR3 region has 14 residues. The V segment lost 4 bases and the J segment 2 bases; nucleotides outside the gene matches: 6. The sample taken for sequencing was PBMCs. The sequence derives from a man aged 60-69 years in good health and CMV-seropositive. V gene TRBV5-1 combines with J gene TRBJ2-7; 7 nucleotides match TRBD1. The CDR3 sequence: CASSLGTEPYEQYF. Written as DNA, the CDR3 is TGCGCCAGCAGCCTGGGGACAGAACCCTACGAGCAGTACTTC.